The entry below gives a single TCR beta chain sequence along with its context. The target antigen is unknown. Trimming stripped 4 bases from V and 0 bases from J, with 14 bases between. The CDR3 runs 16 residues. Per germline, CDR1 SGHRS and CDR2 YFSETQ. This sample was included in a study of long-term antiretroviral therapy in people with HIV. With survey level as its setting, the immunoSEQ assay was v3.0. The data were produced by immunoSEQ multiplex PCR, yet TCRdb's version contains in-frame clones alone and is incomplete. The profile shows 30,000 to 40,000 clones, about four fifths of them singletons. Broader study findings: Blood in the study was drawn between 2004 and 2017, possibly under older ART regimens, which may be less effective than current ones.

The chain couples TRBV5-1 to TRBJ1-3; D is unclear. The TCR sequence derives from a young man with HIV. This specimen consisted of unsorted PBMCs, obtained 0.4 years before starting antiretroviral therapy. The CDR3 loop reads CASSPRSVSSGNTIYF. CDR3 nucleotides: TGCGCCAGCAGCCCCAGGTCCGTAAGCTCTGGAAACACCATATATTTT.